These 15 T cell receptor beta chains share one sample of origin, sequenced in a study of tumor-infiltrating lymphocytes in primary liver carcinoma. The authors took blood RNA from unsorted whole blood and also extracted germline DNA. From 500 ng of total RNA, TCR beta-specific cDNA was reverse-transcribed using a constant-region primer. Each TCR beta library was derived from three nested multiplex PCR rounds that employed slightly modified ARM-PCR. Forward primers for TRBV1-TRBV30 and a C-beta reverse primer served the first two PCR rounds, at about 10 cycles each. MiXCR, run by TCRdb on the multiplex PCR reads, gives a single entry per CDR3 protein. The table records 180,000 or so distinct CDR3 sequences, around 60% of them present only once. The sequencing input was peripheral blood. The receptors originated from a man aged 35 to 55 with primary liver carcinoma and hepatitis B virus infection.

The chain recombines TRBV29-1 with TRBJ2-7; the match to TRBD1 covers 7 bases. Germline CDR1 and CDR2: SQVTM and ANQGSEA. The V segment lost 3 bases and the J segment 1 base; nucleotides outside the gene matches: 3. The CDR3 sequence is 13 residues long. CDR3 sequence: CSVERDSSYEQYF. CDR3 nucleotide sequence: TGCAGCGTTGAGAGGGACAGTTCCTACGAGCAGTACTTC.

This clonotype occurred a few times. A much larger clone sits a single nucleotide away, making a read error possible. The rearrangement uses TRBV11-2 and TRBJ1-2; possibly TRBD1 for D (5 bases). This CDR3 comprises 15 residues. Between the trimmed V and J ends, which lost 5 bases and 2 bases, there was a span of 15 bases. Germline lookup yields CDR1 SGHAT and CDR2 FQNNGV. The CDR3 DNA reads as TGTGCCAGCAGCCCCGCCCGGGGGTTGAACTATGGCTACACCTTC. Translated: CASSPARGLNYGYTF.

V and J are TRBV6-5 and TRBJ2-2; TRBD1 aligns across 8 bases. CDR1 and CDR2 from the germline V gene are MNHEY and SVGAGI. The CDR3 is 15 amino acids. The junction had 10 bases not matched to a gene; V was cut back by 6 bases and J by 7 bases. The CDR3 coding sequence is TGTGCCAGCAGCCGAAAGACAGGGGTAGGCGGGGAGCTGTTTTTT. Protein product: CASSRKTGVGGELFF.

About this clonotype itself: A much larger clone is a single base away; this may be a read error. The V call is TRBV29-1, the J call TRBJ2-7; 8 bases are shared with TRBD2. The CDR3 has 14 residues. CDR1 is SQVTM and CDR2 is ANQGSEA in the germline V gene. CDR3 sequence: CCVDLTSGSYEQYF. Here the CDR3 DNA reads TGCTGCGTTGATTTAACTAGCGGCTCCTACGAGCAGTACTTC.

This clonotype has just one count. V and J are TRBV7-8 and TRBJ2-1; 10 bases line up with TRBD2. The CDR3 contains 17 residues. Germline V gene data show CDR1 as SGHVS and CDR2 as FQNEAQ. V shed 0 bases and J 6 bases; nucleotides not matched to a gene: 8. The CDR3 spells CASSLARFSGRTNEQFF. The CDR3 nucleotides read TGTGCCAGCAGCTTAGCGCGATTTAGCGGGAGGACCAATGAGCAGTTCTTC.

The count of this clonotype is one. Without the conserved terminal phenylalanine or tryptophan, this CDR3 likely stems from a read error. This chain connects TRBV6-5 to TRBJ2-3, with 13 bases matching TRBD2. The CDR3 has 15 residues. The junction had 5 bases not matched to a gene; V was cut back by 6 bases and J by 5 bases. Germline V gene lookup returns CDR1 MNHEY and CDR2 SVGAGI. The CDR3 region is CASSTSGRARDTQYY. CDR3 coding DNA: TGTGCCAGCAGCACTAGCGGGAGGGCGAGAGATACGCAGTATTAT.

The sample holds many counts of this clonotype. The CDR3 region is CASSQGTSAYNEQFF. Here the CDR3 DNA reads TGTGCCAGCAGCCAAGGGACTAGTGCCTACAATGAGCAGTTCTTC. The rearrangement links TRBV11-2 to TRBJ2-1, with TRBD2 identical over 8 bases. Per the germline V gene, CDR1 is SGHAT and CDR2 is FQNNGV. The CDR3 is 15 amino acids. Losses at the gene ends were 5 bases for V and 2 bases for J; bases not matched to a gene: 5.

The gene calls are TRBV30 and TRBJ1-5, with D unresolved. Trimming pared 0 bases from V and 5 bases from J, leaving 8 bases between. The CDR3 covers 13 residues. Germline lookup yields CDR1 GTSNPN and CDR2 SVGIG (reference sequence). The CDR3 is CAWSVHGDQPQHF. The CDR3 nucleotides are TGTGCCTGGAGTGTACATGGGGATCAGCCCCAGCATTTT. Based on the CDR3 plus reference TRBV30 and TRBJ1-5, the full variable domain is SQTIHQWPATLVQPVGSPLSLECTVEGTSNPNLYWYRQAAGRGLQLLFYSVGIGQISSEVPQNLSASRPQDRQFILSSKKLLLSDSGFYLCAWSVHGDQPQHFGDGTRLSIL.

This sequence joins TRBV6-5 and TRBJ1-5; a possible D gene is TRBD1 (6 bases). Germline assignment: CDR1 MNHEY and CDR2 SVGAGI. The CDR3 spans 18 residues. The V and J ends lost 4 bases and 5 bases respectively, with 24 bases between them. Here the CDR3 reads CASSFNYPGQSGDQPQHF. DNA for the CDR3: TGTGCCAGCAGTTTCAACTATCCGGGCCAATCAGGGGATCAGCCCCAGCATTTT.

This sequence joins TRBV11-2 and TRBJ2-7, with a weak D call TRBD1 (6 bases). Trimming stripped 8 bases from V and 6 bases from J, with 20 bases between. The germline CDR1 and CDR2 sequences are SGHAT and FQNNGV. The CDR3 consists of 14 residues. In DNA, the CDR3 is TGTGCCAGCTGTTCAGGACAGTGGGCTCTCGAGCAGTACTTC. Its translation: CASCSGQWALEQYF.

The rearrangement uses TRBV6-5 and TRBJ1-1; D ambiguous. The V gene's germline CDR1 is MNHEY and CDR2 SVGAGI. This CDR3 comprises 14 residues. The V gene lost 0 bases and the J gene lost 3 bases, with 8 bases spanning the gap. This CDR3 reads CASSYSQRDTEAFF. The CDR3 coding sequence is TGTGCCAGCAGTTACTCACAACGGGACACTGAAGCTTTCTTT.

As regards this clonotype: The junction does not match germline at one end; this may be a read error. The J gene is TRBJ2-1, the V gene TRBV11-2; the D is unclear. Germline V gene data show CDR1 as SGHAT and CDR2 as FQNNGV. This CDR3 is 13 amino acids long. CDR3 in DNA: TGTGCCAGCAGCTTAACACACTACAATGAGGAGTTCTTC. Its translation is CASSLTHYNEEFF.

This clonotype is a singleton in its sample. One end of the junction is discordant with germline, which a read error may explain. This chain joins TRBV11-2 and TRBJ2-1, with D perhaps matching TRBD1 or TRBD2 (5 bases each). The CDR3 is 13 residues long. The V gene's germline CDR1 is SGHAT and CDR2 FQNNGV. CDR3 sequence: CASSLDVGEGRLF. Written as DNA, the CDR3 is TGTGCAAGCAGCTTAGATGTGGGGGAAGGGCGGTTATTC.

A single count supports this clonotype. The gene calls are TRBV10-3 and TRBJ1-2; D unresolved. In germline, CDR1 is ENHRY, CDR2 SYGVKD. V was trimmed by 3 bases and J by 3 bases, leaving 5 bases between them. The length of the CDR3 is 12 residues. CDR3 DNA sequence: TGTGCCATCAGTGATGGGTACTATGGCTACACCTTC. Encoded protein: CAISDGYYGYTF.

The chain is built from TRBV30 and TRBJ1-5, with TRBD1 matching 9 bases. Germline trimming cut 3 bases from V and 7 bases from J; bases unmatched to any gene: 7. The germline V gene encodes CDR1 GTSNPN and CDR2 SVGIG (reference sequence). CDR3 length equals 14 residues. The CDR3 DNA is TGTGCCTGGAGCCCGGGACAGGGATTACAGCCCCAGCATTTT. Translation: CAWSPGQGLQPQHF. The entire variable domain, with the rest obtained from reference TRBV30 and TRBJ1-5, is as follows: SQTIHQWPATLVQPVGSPLSLECTVEGTSNPNLYWYRQAAGRGLQLLFYSVGIGQISSEVPQNLSASRPQDRQFILSSKKLLLSDSGFYLCAWSPGQGLQPQHFGDGTRLSIL.